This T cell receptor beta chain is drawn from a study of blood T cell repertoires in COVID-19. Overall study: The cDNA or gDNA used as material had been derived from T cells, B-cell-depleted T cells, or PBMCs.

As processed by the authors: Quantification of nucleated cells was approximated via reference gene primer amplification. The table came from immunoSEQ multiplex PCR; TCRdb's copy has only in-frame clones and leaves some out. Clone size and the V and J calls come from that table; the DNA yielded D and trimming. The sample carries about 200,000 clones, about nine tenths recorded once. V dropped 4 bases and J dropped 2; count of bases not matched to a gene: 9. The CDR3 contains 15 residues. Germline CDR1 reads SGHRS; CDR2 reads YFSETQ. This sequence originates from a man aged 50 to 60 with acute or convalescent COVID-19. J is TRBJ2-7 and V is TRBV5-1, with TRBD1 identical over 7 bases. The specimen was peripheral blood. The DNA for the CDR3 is TGCGCCAGCAGCCCTGGACAGGCAGAAGCCTACGAGCAGTACTTC. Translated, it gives CASSPGQAEAYEQYF.